The entry below gives a single T cell receptor beta chain sequence along with its context. The antigen is undetermined. A read error may produce the germline difference seen at one junction end. The PCR employed 60 Vbeta primers together with 13 Jbeta primers. This table comes from immunoSEQ multiplex PCR, and its TCRdb copy is limited to in-frame clones, with some not included. The sample lists over 95,000 clones, around 80% occurring once. All the people who gave samples were healthy bone marrow donors. This CDR3 comprises 18 residues. Germline loops: CDR1 SGHNT, CDR2 YYREEE (reference sequence). The record originates from a study of cytomegalovirus exposure and HLA in healthy donors. Study-wide results and limits: It emerged from a later analysis that several of the most significant clusters appeared to be linked to common viral pathogens.

This chain uses TRBV5-4 with TRBJ2-5; 9 positions match TRBD1. The source is a female donor in good health and CMV-seronegative. Sample: PBMCs. CDR3 DNA: TGTGCCAGCAGCGACCGGGACAGGGTGTTGATCGGTCAAGGGACCCAGTACTTC. Its translation: CASSDRDRVLIGQGTQYF.